These 29 T cell receptor beta chains originate from one sample sequenced in a study of radiation and T cells in renal cell carcinoma. This sample's treatment: 15 Gy SBRT to primary tumor, nephrectomy 4 weeks later. Generated by immunoSEQ multiplex PCR, the TCRdb table keeps only in-frame clones and is missing some. The sample lists 14,000 or so clones; over 60% were seen once. This specimen consisted of tumor tissue, obtained from a patient whose treatment included radiotherapy and nephrectomy. These receptors all come from a woman in her 70s with renal cell carcinoma.

This clone was seen once. The chain combines TRBV18 with TRBJ1-1; D is perhaps TRBD1 (5 bases). V lost 0 bases and J 3 bases, leaving 11 bases between the germline ends. This CDR3 comprises 15 residues. Per germline, CDR1 KGHSH and CDR2 LQKENI. The CDR3 DNA reads TGTGCCAGCTCACCACCGGGGGGAGGGGACACTGAAGCTTTCTTT. Protein product: CASSPPGGGDTEAFF.

This clone was recorded at least ten times. This chain uses TRBV6-1 with TRBJ1-1, with D possibly being TRBD1 (6 bases). The length of the CDR3 is 15 residues. Germline CDR1 MNHNS, CDR2 SASEGT. Trimming stripped 2 bases from V and 1 base from J, with 11 bases between. The chain's CDR3 is CASSESTTGNTEAFF. The CDR3 DNA sequence: TGTGCCAGCAGTGAATCTACGACAGGGAACACTGAAGCTTTCTTT.

This clone has just a few counts. The rearrangement uses TRBV11-1 and TRBJ2-3; 7 nucleotides match TRBD2. The CDR3 spans 16 residues. The V gene's germline CDR1 is SGHAT and CDR2 FQDESV (reference sequence). The V segment lost 5 bases and the J segment 0 bases; nucleotides outside the gene matches: 8. The CDR3 coding sequence is TGTGCCAGCAGCGGAGAGGCTAGCGGAAGCACAGATACGCAGTATTTT. Encoded protein: CASSGEASGSTDTQYF.

The rearrangement uses TRBV11-2 and TRBJ1-2, with 9 bases matching TRBD1. CDR1 is SGHAT and CDR2 is FQNNGV in the germline V gene. The junction had 7 bases not matched to a gene; V was cut back by 5 bases and J by 6 bases. The CDR3 runs 14 residues. CDR3 in amino acids: CASSHTGGLNGYTF. The DNA of the CDR3 is TGTGCCAGCAGCCATACAGGGGGCTTGAATGGCTACACCTTC.

This clone was detected a few times. The sample carries other DNA sequences with the same CDR3. The chain has TRBV6-5 and TRBJ1-2; no firm D call. The CDR3 covers 12 residues. CDR1 MNHEY and CDR2 SVGAGI come from the germline V gene. Trimming shortened V by 7 bases and J by 0 bases, and 6 bases separated the two germline ends. CDR3 coding DNA: TGTGCCAGCAAAGAGGCTAACTATGGCTACACCTTC. Translation: CASKEANYGYTF.

This chain joins TRBV2 and TRBJ2-2; 7 bases agree with TRBD2. V shed 5 bases and J 5 bases; nucleotides not matched to a gene: 2. CDR3 length: 13 residues. The germline V gene encodes CDR1 SNHLY and CDR2 FYNNEI. The CDR3 protein is CASSSGVTGELFF. CDR3 DNA: TGTGCCAGCAGTAGCGGGGTTACCGGGGAGCTGTTTTTT.

The V gene is TRBV19, the J gene TRBJ1-1; D is undetermined. Trimming shortened V by 3 bases and J by 1 base, and 9 bases separated the two germline ends. This CDR3 is 14 amino acids long. Germline lookup yields CDR1 LNHDA and CDR2 SQIVND (reference sequence). The CDR3 here is CASSIRQRNTEAFF. The CDR3 DNA sequence: TGTGCCAGTAGTATCCGGCAGAGGAACACTGAAGCTTTCTTT.

In its sample, this clone was seen a few times. J is TRBJ1-1 and V is TRBV14, with D possibly being TRBD1 (6 bases). The V gene lost 1 base and the J gene lost 0 bases, with 9 bases spanning the gap. The CDR3 has 15 residues. The germline CDR1 and CDR2 sequences are SGHDN and FVKESK. For the CDR3, the DNA is TGTGCCAGCAGCCAAGCAGGGGCCTTGAACACTGAAGCTTTCTTT. Its translation is CASSQAGALNTEAFF.

CDR3 residues: CASSLGGTVDEQYF. The DNA for the CDR3 is TGCGCCAGCAGCTTGGGGGGGACAGTGGACGAGCAGTACTTC. The J gene is TRBJ2-7, the V gene TRBV5-1, with 7 bases aligning to TRBD1. The V gene end was trimmed by 0 bases and the J gene end by 5 bases; junction bases not matched to a gene: 5. Germline V CDR1 and CDR2: SGHRS, YFSETQ. This CDR3 has 14 residues.

The V call is TRBV29-1, the J call TRBJ2-7; TRBD2 matches 14 bases. Germline V CDR1 and CDR2: SQVTM, ANQGSEA. J gave up 6 bases and V 5 bases, and 3 bases lay outside the gene matches. The CDR3 consists of 13 residues. The CDR3 loop is CSVRLAGGIEQYF. For the CDR3, the DNA is TGCAGCGTTAGACTAGCGGGAGGGATCGAGCAGTACTTC.

The chain couples TRBV19 to TRBJ2-5, with a possible D match to TRBD1 (6 bases). The CDR3 sequence is 14 residues long. CDR1 and CDR2 (germline): LNHDA, SQIVND (reference sequence). With 3 bases removed from V and 2 bases from J, the gap between germline ends came to 10 bases. As DNA, the CDR3 is TGTGCCAGTAGTATGGGGGCGGATCAAGAGACCCAGTACTTC. This translates into CASSMGADQETQYF.

This clone has only one observation. This chain connects TRBV19 to TRBJ2-5, with 7 positions matching TRBD2. CDR3 length: 15 amino acids. Germline CDR1 reads LNHDA; CDR2 reads SQIVND (reference sequence). V gave up 3 bases and J gave up 3 bases; unmatched junction bases: 7. DNA for the CDR3: TGTGCCAGTAGTATCTTAGCGGCGGGGGAAGAGACCCAGTACTTC. It is translated as CASSILAAGEETQYF.

The chain has TRBV18 and TRBJ2-7, with D perhaps given as TRBD1 or TRBD2 (5 bases each). The CDR3 covers 15 residues. The germline gives CDR1 KGHSH, CDR2 LQKENI. The V and J ends lost 6 bases and 2 bases respectively, with 17 bases between them. The CDR3, as DNA: TGTGCCAGCTCCCTAGGGACGGCAAGAACCTACGAGCAGTACTTC. Its translation: CASSLGTARTYEQYF.

This clone was detected only once. The genes are TRBV4-1 and TRBJ2-7; D perhaps matches TRBD2 (5 bases). The CDR3 sequence is 15 residues long. Trimming left V 4 bases short and J 1 base short, with 14 bases between. The germline V gene has CDR1 MGHRA and CDR2 YSYEKL. The DNA of the CDR3 is TGCGCCAGCAGCCGAGATCCCGGGGTATCCTACGAGCAGTACTTC. The encoded protein is CASSRDPGVSYEQYF.

This clone was observed a few times. The chain is built from TRBV19 and TRBJ2-2; D might be TRBD1 or TRBD2, each matching 5 bases. The CDR3 runs to 14 residues. With 10 bases removed from V and 5 bases from J, the gap between germline ends came to 17 bases. Germline V gene sequence: CDR1 LNHDA, CDR2 SQIVND (reference sequence). The CDR3 DNA reads TGTGCCACAGGGCAGATTGGGGGTACCGGGGAGCTGTTTTTT. Translation gives CATGQIGGTGELFF. Full variable domain (remainder filled in from reference TRBV19 and TRBJ2-2): DGGITQSPKYLFRKEGQNVTLSCEQNLNHDAMYWYRQDPGQGLRLIYYSQIVNDFQKGDIAEGYSVSREKKESFPLTVTSAQKNPTAFYLCATGQIGGTGELFFGEGSRLTVL.

The rearrangement joins TRBV7-2 to TRBJ2-3, with unresolved D. Germline lookup yields CDR1 SGHTA and CDR2 FQGNSA. The CDR3 contains 16 residues. V was cut by 5 bases and J by 2 bases, with 17 bases left in between. For the CDR3, the DNA is TGTGCCAGCAGCGGAAACTATGGGTCTTTCACAGATACGCAGTATTTT. Protein product: CASSGNYGSFTDTQYF.

This chain joins TRBV14 and TRBJ1-2, with 8 nucleotides matching TRBD1. Trimming removed 3 bases from V and 4 bases from J; junction bases left unmatched: 10. The germline gives CDR1 SGHDN, CDR2 FVKESK. The CDR3 has 16 amino acids. The CDR3 loop reads CASSQGGQDIFYGYTF. The CDR3 DNA sequence: TGTGCCAGCAGCCAGGGGGGACAGGATATATTCTATGGCTACACCTTC. Complete variable domain (other parts from reference TRBV14 and TRBJ1-2): EAGVTQFPSHSVIEKGQTVTLRCDPISGHDNLYWYRRVMGKEIKFLLHFVKESKQDESGMPNNRFLAERTGGTYSTLKVQPAELEDSGVYFCASSQGGQDIFYGYTFGSGTRLTVV.

The V call is TRBV6-5, the J call TRBJ2-5, with a weak D call TRBD1 (6 bases). Germline loops: CDR1 MNHEY, CDR2 SVGAGI. V dropped 4 bases and J dropped 5 bases, with 14 bases sitting between them. This CDR3 is 14 amino acids long. Here the CDR3 DNA reads TGTGCCAGCAGTTTTAACAGGGATCCGGAGACCCAGTACTTC. It yields the protein CASSFNRDPETQYF.

The rearrangement joins TRBV15 to TRBJ1-5, with D possibly matching TRBD1 (5 bases). The CDR3 is 16 residues long. V dropped 0 bases and J dropped 0 bases, with 9 bases sitting between them. Germline CDR1 and CDR2: LNHNV and YYDKDF (reference sequence). CDR3 sequence reads: CATSRDRAYSNQPQHF. DNA of the CDR3: TGTGCCACCAGCAGAGACAGGGCCTATAGCAATCAGCCCCAGCATTTT.

This clone occurred many times. This rearrangement joins TRBV4-2 to TRBJ2-6, with D perhaps matching TRBD2 (6 bases). Germline CDR1 and CDR2: LGHNA and YNFKEQ. Trimming pared 0 bases from V and 4 bases from J, leaving 10 bases between. The length of the CDR3 is 16 residues. CDR3 in amino acids: CASSQDGGAGANVLTF. DNA for the CDR3: TGTGCCAGCAGCCAAGACGGAGGGGCGGGGGCCAACGTCCTGACTTTC.

The V and J genes are TRBV6-1 and TRBJ2-7; 7 bases match TRBD1. J gave up 4 bases and V 4 bases, and 7 bases lay outside the gene matches. CDR1 and CDR2 (germline): MNHNS, SASEGT. This CDR3 is 14 amino acids long. The CDR3 sequence is CASSGDSSWYEQYF. The CDR3 nucleotides read TGTGCCAGCAGTGGGGACAGTTCTTGGTACGAGCAGTACTTC.

The CDR3 DNA reads as TGTGCCAGCAGTGCCGGGGGCAACTCTGGAAACACCATATATTTT. Translation: CASSAGGNSGNTIYF. The chain joins TRBV2 to TRBJ1-3; D is possibly TRBD1 (6 bases). Germline V gene data show CDR1 as SNHLY and CDR2 as FYNNEI. There are 15 residues in the CDR3. V was cut by 4 bases and J by 0 bases, with 10 bases left in between.

The rearrangement uses TRBV7-9 and TRBJ1-5; D is uncertain. The ends were cut back, 1 base at V and 0 bases at J, with 10 bases in the middle. This CDR3 has 16 residues. The germline V gene encodes CDR1 SEHNR and CDR2 FQNEAQ (reference sequence). The CDR3 loop reads CASSLGGGYSNQPQHF. CDR3 DNA: TGTGCCAGCAGCTTAGGAGGAGGTTATAGCAATCAGCCCCAGCATTTT.

The V call is TRBV7-6, the J call TRBJ1-1, with TRBD1 identical over 7 bases. J lost 2 bases, V lost 1 base, and 1 base had no gene match. Per germline, CDR1 SGHVS and CDR2 FNYEAQ. The CDR3 length is 14 residues. The CDR3 sequence is CASSLGQGNTEAFF. The CDR3 bases are TGTGCCAGCAGCTTAGGACAGGGAAACACTGAAGCTTTCTTT.

The gene calls are TRBV7-8 and TRBJ2-5; D may be TRBD1 (5 bases). CDR3 length equals 15 residues. Germline loops: CDR1 SGHVS, CDR2 FQNEAQ. Trimming removed 6 bases at V and 5 bases at J, with 19 bases between. CDR3: CASSLKPGFSETQYF. The CDR3, as DNA: TGTGCCAGCAGTTTGAAACCAGGGTTCTCGGAGACCCAGTACTTC.

The CDR3 region is CASSYSRDRTDTQYF. The CDR3 DNA reads TGTGCCAGCAGTTACTCAAGGGATCGCACAGATACGCAGTATTTT. The rearrangement uses TRBV6-5 and TRBJ2-3; no firm D call. The CDR3 spans 15 residues. The ends were cut back, 0 bases at V and 1 base at J, with 8 bases in the middle. The V gene's germline CDR1 is MNHEY and CDR2 SVGAGI.

The gene calls are TRBV10-3 and TRBJ2-2; D is undetermined. The V gene's germline CDR1 is ENHRY and CDR2 SYGVKD. This CDR3 contains 16 residues. The ends were cut back, 1 base at V and 0 bases at J, with 9 bases in the middle. Written as DNA, the CDR3 is TGTGCCATCAGTGAGTTTACGGTTGCGAACACCGGGGAGCTGTTTTTT. Encoded protein: CAISEFTVANTGELFF.

The V call is TRBV13, the J call TRBJ2-3, with 13 nucleotides matching TRBD2. This CDR3 spans 15 amino acids. Per the germline V gene, CDR1 is PRHDT and CDR2 is FYEKMQ (reference sequence). With 6 bases clipped from V and 7 bases from J, the junction kept 7 bases outside the gene matches. The CDR3 DNA reads as TGTGCCAGCAGTCGGACTAGCGGGGGTCTAAATACGCAGTATTTT. Translated, it gives CASSRTSGGLNTQYF.

For the CDR3, the DNA is TGTGCCAGCAGCTTAGGGCGCGGGGGAAACACAGATACGCAGTATTTT. This sequence encodes CASSLGRGGNTDTQYF. The chain joins TRBV7-7 to TRBJ2-3; 7 nucleotides align to TRBD2. After removal of 1 base from V and 2 bases from J, the junction contained 6 bases not matched to a gene. Germline CDR1 and CDR2: SSHAT and FNYEAQ (reference sequence). CDR3 length: 16 residues.